Following are 2 T cell receptor beta chains from one sample sequenced in a study of blood T cell repertoires in COVID-19. The data were produced by immunoSEQ multiplex PCR, yet TCRdb's version contains in-frame clones alone and is incomplete. The sample lists 130,000 or so clones, about 86% occurring once. Sample: peripheral blood. All receptors come from a woman aged 55-69 years with acute or convalescent COVID-19.

The genes are TRBV5-5 and TRBJ2-5, with 7 bases fitting TRBD2. Germline V lookup: CDR1 SGHKS, CDR2 YYEKEE (reference sequence). The CDR3 is 15 amino acids. Trimming at V came to 2 bases and at J to 2 bases, leaving 6 bases not matched to a gene. The CDR3 DNA reads as TGTGCCAGCAGCTTCCCAGCGGGGCAACAAGAGACCCAGTACTTC. Its protein is CASSFPAGQQETQYF.

The V gene is TRBV5-1, the J gene TRBJ2-3; D is unresolved. Germline CDR1 is SGHRS and CDR2 is YFSETQ. The length of the CDR3 is 12 residues. Trimming took 5 bases from V and 5 from J, leaving 9 bases between them. The CDR3 loop is CASSFYRDTQYF. The CDR3 DNA sequence: TGCGCCAGCAGTTTTTACAGAGATACGCAGTATTTT.